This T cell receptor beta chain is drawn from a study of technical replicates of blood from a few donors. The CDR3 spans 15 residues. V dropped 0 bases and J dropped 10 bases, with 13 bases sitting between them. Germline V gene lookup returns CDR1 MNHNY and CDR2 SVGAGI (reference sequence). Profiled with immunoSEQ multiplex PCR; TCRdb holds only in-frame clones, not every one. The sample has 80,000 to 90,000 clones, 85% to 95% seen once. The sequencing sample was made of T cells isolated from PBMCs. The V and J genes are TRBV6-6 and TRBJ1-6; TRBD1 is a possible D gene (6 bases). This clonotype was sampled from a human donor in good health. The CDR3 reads CASSYSTTGDSPLHF. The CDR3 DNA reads TGTGCCAGCAGTTACTCCACGACAGGCGACTCACCCCTCCACTTT.